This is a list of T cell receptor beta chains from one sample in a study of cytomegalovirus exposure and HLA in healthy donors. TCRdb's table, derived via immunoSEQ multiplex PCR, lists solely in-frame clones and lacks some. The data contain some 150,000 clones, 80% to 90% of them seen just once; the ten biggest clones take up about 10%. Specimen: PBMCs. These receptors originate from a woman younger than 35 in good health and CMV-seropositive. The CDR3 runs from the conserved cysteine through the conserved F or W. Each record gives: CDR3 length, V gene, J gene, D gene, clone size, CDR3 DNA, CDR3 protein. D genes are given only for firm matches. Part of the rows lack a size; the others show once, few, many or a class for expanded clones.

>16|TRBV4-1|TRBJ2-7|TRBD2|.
TGCGCCAGCAGCCAAGAAGTCCCTAGCGGGGAATACGAGCAGTACTTC
CASSQEVPSGEYEQYF
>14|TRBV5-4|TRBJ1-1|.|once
TGTGCCAGCAGCCGAGATGGTGGCAGGATGGAAGCTTTCTTT
CASSRDGGRMEAFF
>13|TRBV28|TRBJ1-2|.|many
TGTGCCAGCAGCAGGGCGGGGGACTATGGCTACACCTTC
CASSRAGDYGYTF
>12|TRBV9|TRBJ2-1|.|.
TGTGCCACAGGGCGGAGGGACAATGAGCAGTTCTTC
CATGRRDNEQFF
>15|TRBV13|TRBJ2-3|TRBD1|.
TGTGCCAGCAGCTTAAGAGGGGGCAGCACAGATACGCAGTATTTT
CASSLRGGSTDTQYF
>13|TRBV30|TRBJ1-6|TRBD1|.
TGTGCCTGGAGTGGTAGGGGGCGTTCACCCCTCCACTTT
CAWSGRGRSPLHF
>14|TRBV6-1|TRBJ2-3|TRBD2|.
TGTGCCAGCAGTAATAGCGGGGGGGCCCCTACGCAGTATTTT
CASSNSGGAPTQYF
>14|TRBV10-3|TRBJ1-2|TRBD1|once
TGTGCCATCAGCGGGGACAGCTCTAACTATGGCTACACCTTC
CAISGDSSNYGYTF
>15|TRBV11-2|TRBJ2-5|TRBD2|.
TGTGCCAGCAGCTCGTTTAGCGGGGGGCAAGAGACCCAGTACTTC
CASSSFSGGQETQYF
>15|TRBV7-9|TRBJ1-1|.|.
TGTGCCAGCAGCCCAGCCCACAGGACGAACACTGAAGCTTTCTTT
CASSPAHRTNTEAFF
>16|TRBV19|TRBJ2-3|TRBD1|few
TGTGCCAGTAGGCTCCGGACAGGTCCATTCACAGATACGCAGTATTTT
CASRLRTGPFTDTQYF
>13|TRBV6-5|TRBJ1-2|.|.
TGTGCCAGCATGGAGACAGCCTTCTATGGCTACACCTTC
CASMETAFYGYTF
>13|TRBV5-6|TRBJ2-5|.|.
TGTGCCAGCAGCTTATTGACAGAAGAGACCCAGTACTTC
CASSLLTEETQYF
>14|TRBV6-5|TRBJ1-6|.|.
TGTGCCACCCAAGGGGTCAGAGCCAATTCACCCCTCCACTTT
CATQGVRANSPLHF
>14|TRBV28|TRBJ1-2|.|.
TGTGCCAGCGGCTGGGGAACGGCAGGGAATGGCTACACCTTC
CASGWGTAGNGYTF
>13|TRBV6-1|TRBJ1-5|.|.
TGTGCCAGCAGTCTGACTGAAAATCAGCCCCAGCATTTT
CASSLTENQPQHF
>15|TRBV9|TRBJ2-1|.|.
TGTGCCAGCAGCACCCAGGCGATACTGTACAATGAGCAGTTCTTC
CASSTQAILYNEQFF
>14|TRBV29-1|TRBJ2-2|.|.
TGCAGCGTTTCGGGACAAAAGAACACCGGGGAGCTGTTTTTT
CSVSGQKNTGELFF
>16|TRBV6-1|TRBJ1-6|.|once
TGTGCCAGCAGTGAAGCGCCGGGGGGGGGCAATTCACCCCTCCACTTT
CASSEAPGGGNSPLHF
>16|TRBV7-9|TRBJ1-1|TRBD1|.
TGTGCCAGCAGCTTAGACCCTTTCGACAGGGGAGCTGAAGCTTTCTTT
CASSLDPFDRGAEAFF
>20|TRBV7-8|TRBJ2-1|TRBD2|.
TGTGCCAGCAGCTTACGGCCGGGACTAGCGGACCCTTCCCACTACAATGAGCAGTTCTTC
CASSLRPGLADPSHYNEQFF
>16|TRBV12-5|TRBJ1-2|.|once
TGTGCTAGTGGTTTGGCGAGGACCGGGCGGGACTATGGCTACACCTTC
CASGLARTGRDYGYTF
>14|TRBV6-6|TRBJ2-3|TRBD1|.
TGTGCCAGCAGTCGGGACAGGAGGGGAGATACGCAGTATTTT
CASSRDRRGDTQYF
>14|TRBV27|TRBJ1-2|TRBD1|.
TGTGCCAGCAGCTATGGAGACAGGGGCGAAGGCTACACCTTC
CASSYGDRGEGYTF
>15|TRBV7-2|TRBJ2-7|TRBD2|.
TGTGCCAGCAGCTTAGACAGCGGGGGGGCGATAGAGCAGTACTTC
CASSLDSGGAIEQYF
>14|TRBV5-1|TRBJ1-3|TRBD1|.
TGCGCCAGCAGCTTCCGGACAGGTGGAAACACCATATATTTT
CASSFRTGGNTIYF
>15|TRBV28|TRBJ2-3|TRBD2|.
TGTGCCAGCAGAATACTAGCGGGGGGCACAGATACGCAGTATTTT
CASRILAGGTDTQYF
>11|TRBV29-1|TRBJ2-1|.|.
TGCAGCGGGAGTTCGTCCCATGAGCAGTTCTTC
CSGSSSHEQFF
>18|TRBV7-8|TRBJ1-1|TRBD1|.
TGTGCCAGCAGCATCTCCGGGACAGGGGGCTCCCTAAACACTGAAGCTTTCTTT
CASSISGTGGSLNTEAFF
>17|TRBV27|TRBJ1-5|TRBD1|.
TGTGCCAGCAGTTTATGGGGACAGGGGGCGGGCAATCAGCCCCAGCATTTT
CASSLWGQGAGNQPQHF